A selection of T cell receptor beta chains follows, all from one sample in a study of T cells in Graves' hyperthyroidism and ophthalmopathy. MiXCR was run by TCRdb on the multiplex PCR reads, yielding one entry per CDR3 protein. The sample has over 150,000 distinct CDR3 sequences, approximately 17% seen once. The sample was blood. The source of these receptors is a woman between 50 and 59 years old with Graves' hyperthyroidism. Each CDR3 is given with its conserved first and last residue. The D gene is left open where the match is weak. Part of the rows lack a size; the others show once, few, many or a class for expanded clones.

V: TRBV5-1
D: -
size: many
J: TRBJ1-2
CDR3: CASSLEGGAATNYGYTF
DNA: TGCGCCAGCAGCTTGGAGGGGGGGGCGGCCACTAACTATGGCTACACCTTC

V: TRBV5-1
D: -
size: many
J: TRBJ2-5
CDR3: CASSLGQETQYF
DNA: TGCGCCAGCAGCTTGGGGCAAGAGACCCAGTACTTC

V: TRBV29-1
D: TRBD2
size: -
J: TRBJ2-1
CDR3: CSLAGSPPHEQFF
DNA: TGCAGCTTAGCGGGCTCGCCCCCCCATGAGCAGTTCTTC

V: TRBV2
D: -
size: many
J: TRBJ1-2
CDR3: CASSPSLGGLYGYTF
DNA: TGTGCCAGCAGCCCTTCCCTGGGGGGGCTGTATGGCTACACCTTC

V: TRBV15
D: -
size: many
J: TRBJ1-1
CDR3: CATSREGAYTEAFF
DNA: TGTGCCACCAGCAGAGAGGGGGCCTACACTGAAGCTTTCTTT

V: TRBV10-1
D: -
size: many
J: TRBJ1-1
CDR3: CASSESYGTEAFF
DNA: TGCGCCAGCAGTGAGTCGTACGGCACTGAAGCTTTCTTT

V: TRBV19
D: -
size: many
J: TRBJ1-5
CDR3: CASLDSQGRAGNQPQHF
DNA: TGTGCCAGTTTGGACTCGCAGGGGCGGGCTGGCAATCAGCCCCAGCATTTT

V: TRBV5-1
D: -
size: many
J: TRBJ1-2
CDR3: CASSAGDYGYTF
DNA: TGCGCCAGCAGCGCAGGCGACTATGGCTACACCTTC

V: TRBV5-1
D: TRBD2
size: many
J: TRBJ2-7
CDR3: CASSSLAADYEQYF
DNA: TGCGCCAGCAGCTCACTAGCGGCGGACTACGAGCAGTACTTC

V: TRBV20-1
D: TRBD1
size: many
J: TRBJ2-7
CDR3: CSAWTGTYEQYF
DNA: TGCAGTGCGTGGACAGGTACCTACGAGCAGTACTTC

V: TRBV19
D: -
size: -
J: TRBJ1-1
CDR3: CASTSGGRENTEAFF
DNA: TGTGCCAGTACTAGTGGGGGGCGGGAGAACACTGAAGCTTTCTTT

V: TRBV5-4
D: -
size: few
J: TRBJ2-3
CDR3: CASSDEPSDTQYF
DNA: TGTGCCAGCAGCGACGAGCCGTCAGATACGCAGTATTTT

V: TRBV7-9
D: TRBD2
size: many
J: TRBJ2-7
CDR3: CASSPLRAGAYEQYF
DNA: TGTGCCAGCAGCCCACTTAGGGCGGGGGCCTACGAGCAGTACTTC

V: TRBV7-2
D: TRBD2
size: many
J: TRBJ2-1
CDR3: CASSFTSGSYNEQFF
DNA: TGTGCCAGCAGCTTCACTAGCGGTTCCTACAATGAGCAGTTCTTC

V: TRBV20-1
D: -
size: many
J: TRBJ1-5
CDR3: CSARAPNGQPQHF
DNA: TGCAGTGCTAGAGCCCCTAACGGTCAGCCCCAGCATTTT

V: TRBV11-2
D: -
size: -
J: TRBJ2-3
CDR3: CASGHWKRVTDTQYF
DNA: TGTGCCAGCGGGCATTGGAAGCGGGTCACAGATACGCAGTATTTT

V: TRBV11-2
D: TRBD1
size: once
J: TRBJ1-1
CDR3: CASSLDGTAHEAFF
DNA: TGTGCCAGCAGCTTAGACGGGACAGCCCACGAAGCTTTCTTT

V: TRBV20-1
D: -
size: many
J: TRBJ1-2
CDR3: CSAQAGGGYGYTF
DNA: TGCAGTGCTCAAGCGGGGGGCGGATATGGCTACACCTTC

V: TRBV20-1
D: TRBD2
size: -
J: TRBJ2-7
CDR3: CSARPGTSNYEQYF
DNA: TGCAGTGCTCGGCCGGGGACTAGTAATTACGAGCAGTACTTC

V: TRBV7-2
D: -
size: -
J: TRBJ2-3
CDR3: CASSASHASTDTQYF
DNA: TGTGCCAGCAGCGCCTCCCATGCGAGCACAGATACGCAGTATTTT

V: TRBV4-1
D: TRBD2
size: many
J: TRBJ2-5
CDR3: CASSLGLADHQETQYF
DNA: TGCGCCAGCAGCCTCGGACTAGCGGATCACCAAGAGACCCAGTACTTC

V: TRBV20-1
D: TRBD2
size: many
J: TRBJ2-1
CDR3: CSAREGPSGVYNEQFF
DNA: TGCAGTGCTAGAGAAGGGCCTAGCGGGGTCTACAATGAGCAGTTCTTC

V: TRBV4-1
D: -
size: -
J: TRBJ2-7
CDR3: CASSHPLPRNLREQYF
DNA: TGCGCCAGCAGCCACCCCCTTCCACGTAACCTGAGAGAGCAGTACTTC

V: TRBV2
D: -
size: many
J: TRBJ2-3
CDR3: CASSEAGGGIRTDTQYF
DNA: TGTGCCAGCAGTGAAGCGGGCGGAGGGATTCGCACAGATACGCAGTATTTT

V: TRBV7-9
D: -
size: few
J: TRBJ1-2
CDR3: CASRTDSYGYTF
DNA: TGTGCCAGCAGAACGGATAGCTATGGCTACACCTTC

V: TRBV20-1
D: -
size: -
J: TRBJ1-3
CDR3: CSANRGSGNTIYF
DNA: TGCAGTGCCAACCGAGGCTCTGGAAACACCATATATTTT

V: TRBV20-1
D: -
size: many
J: TRBJ1-1
CDR3: CSAGGDVEAFF
DNA: TGCAGTGCTGGGGGGGACGTCGAAGCTTTCTTT

V: TRBV5-1
D: TRBD2
size: many
J: TRBJ2-2
CDR3: CASSSSGGNTGELFF
DNA: TGCGCCAGCAGCTCTAGCGGGGGAAACACCGGGGAGCTGTTTTTT

V: TRBV6-2/TRBV6-3
D: TRBD1
size: many
J: TRBJ1-2
CDR3: CASSRIRQGGYGYTF
DNA: TGTGCCAGCAGTCGAATTCGACAGGGCGGATATGGCTACACCTTC

V: TRBV18
D: -
size: many
J: TRBJ2-1
CDR3: CASSPRGGGNEQFF
DNA: TGTGCCAGCTCACCACGGGGGGGCGGAAATGAGCAGTTCTTC

V: TRBV15
D: -
size: once
J: TRBJ1-1
CDR3: CATSRGYDQQGTFF
DNA: TGTGCCACCAGCAGAGGCTATGATCAACAGGGAACTTTCTTT

V: TRBV11-2
D: -
size: many
J: TRBJ1-2
CDR3: CASSLTDSAIYGYTF
DNA: TGTGCCAGCAGCTTAACGGACAGCGCAATCTATGGCTACACCTTC